The TCR beta chain under discussion was sequenced for a study of monozygotic twins with inflammatory bowel disease. Whole-study results and caveats: Sharing of clonotypes with others was lower in IBD patients than in healthy twins, and this was especially so with disease activity.

cDNA synthesis was performed in eight separate reactions for each sample. Two nested PCRs, run for approximately 17 and 9 cycles, were applied to TCRalpha and TCRbeta cDNA. Reanalyzing the 5' RACE reads, TCRdb keeps one entry per CDR3 protein, without DNA. The sample table sets out more than 300,000 distinct CDR3 sequences. Per germline, CDR1 DFQATT and CDR2 SNEGSKA (reference sequence). This CDR3 has 13 amino acids. As to this clonotype: The antigen remains undetermined.

The sequenced sample consisted of blood. The chain combines TRBV20-1 with TRBJ1-1. The sequence was collected from a human donor with ulcerative colitis or Crohn's disease, or a healthy co-twin of an affected twin (not recorded which). CDR3 in amino acids: CSARVESLRYAFF.